This entry is about one T cell receptor (beta chain). The sample belongs to a study of CD8 T cells in Susac syndrome. The V segment lost 4 bases and the J segment 2 bases; nucleotides outside the gene matches: 6. Germline V gene data show CDR1 as SGDLS and CDR2 as YYNGEE. The CDR3 is made up of 14 amino acids. Blood CD8+ and CD4+ T cells underwent high-throughput TCR beta sequencing. Both CD4+ and CD8+ T cells were negatively isolated, and TEMRA cells underwent FACS enrichment. The RNA, about 0.45 to 1 ug, was put through reverse transcription using random hexamers. The method of amplification for TCR beta CDR3 was immunoSEQ multiplex PCR, covering 54 Vbeta and 13 Jbeta. TCRdb independently ran MiXCR on the immunoSEQ multiplex PCR reads; one entry per CDR3 protein. The sample includes 130,000 to 150,000 distinct CDR3 sequences, 94% of them seen just once.

The sequencing input was CD8+ T cells from PBMCs. The rearrangement uses TRBV9 and TRBJ2-7; TRBD2 matches at 7 bases. The origin of this receptor is a human donor in good health. The CDR3 DNA sequence: TGTGCCAGCAGCTCGGGACTAAAGGCCTACGAGCAGTACTTC. Its translation is CASSSGLKAYEQYF. The full variable domain, in which reference TRBV9 and TRBJ2-7 provide the parts outside the CDR3, is DSGVTQTPKHLITATGQRVTLRCSPRSGDLSVYWYQQSLDQGLQFLIQYYNGEERAKGNILERFSAQQFPDLHSELNLSSLELGDSALYFCASSSGLKAYEQYFGPGTRLTVT.